This T cell receptor beta chain was identified during a study of PD-1 blockade in classical Hodgkin lymphoma. Study findings and constraints: TCR diversity at baseline was reported to be reduced in newly diagnosed patients relative to healthy donors.

This CDR3 has 16 amino acids. Trimming left V 1 base short and J 2 bases short, with 15 bases between. Germline CDR1 SGHNT, CDR2 YENEEA. Concerning this clone: Its antigen remains unknown.

Regarding time point: cycle 4 day 1 (C4D1), after more than five weeks of nivolumab. Each of the patients experienced relapse following autologous stem cell transplantation, and their brentuximab vedotin exposure differed. Complete response, partial response or progressive disease was recorded as best response. Generated by immunoSEQ multiplex PCR, the TCRdb table keeps only in-frame clones and is missing some. The sample yields tens of thousands of clones, around 80% seen once. The chain links TRBV11-3 to TRBJ2-7, with TRBD2 as a possible D gene (5 bases). This sequence originates from a human donor with classical Hodgkin lymphoma. The sample was peripheral blood mononuclear cells (PBMCs), taken before the fourth cycle of nivolumab. For the CDR3, the DNA is TGTGCCAGCAGCTTAGCGACGGGGTATTTCGCCTACGAGCAGTACTTC. It specifies CASSLATGYFAYEQYF.